This TCR beta chain was documented in a study of blood T cells in healthy people across ages. Alongside a J-beta primer mix, a sample-barcoded 5' primer served in a second PCR lasting about 6 to 11 cycles. From the 5' RACE reads, TCRdb called clonotypes with MiXCR, one entry per CDR3 protein. This table has about 1.7 million distinct CDR3 sequences, under 30% appearing once. This clonotype has more than one count but fewer than ten. Its target is not known. Germline V CDR1 and CDR2: LGHNT, FRNRAP. Trimming took off 5 bases at V and 3 bases at J, with 13 bases between the two ends. The CDR3 is 14 amino acids. Notes on the study in general: Age showed a roughly linear inverse relationship with TCR beta diversity per million T cells. Observed TCR beta diversity showed a strong correlation with the percentage of naive T cells as measured by flow cytometry.

The origin of this receptor is a woman in her twenties or thirties in good health. The sequencing sample was made of blood. The gene calls are TRBV12-5 and TRBJ2-5; D not certain. The CDR3 DNA reads as TGTGCTAGTGGTGCGCCTGGACCAAAAGAGACCCAGTACTTC. Translating gives CASGAPGPKETQYF.